Each of the 4 T cell receptor beta chains below was sequenced from the same sample in a study of CD8+CD57+ T cells in acquired aplastic anemia. Genomic DNA constituted the template upon which TCR beta VDJ and CDR3 profiling was performed. TCRdb processed the reads anew with MiXCR; each CDR3 protein has one entry. Among under 200,000 distinct CDR3 sequences, around 60% were seen once, and the ten largest hold over 40%. Material: sorted CD4+, CD8+, or CD8+CD57+ T cells (not recorded which) from PBMCs. These receptors originate from a human donor in good health.

The V and J genes are TRBV5-4 and TRBJ1-1, with 8 bases matching TRBD1. The CDR3 sequence is 15 residues long. V lost 6 bases to trimming and J lost 2 bases; unmatched junction nucleotides: 9. CDR1 and CDR2 from the germline V gene are SGHNT and YYREEE (reference sequence). The CDR3 loop reads CASTSGGQGNTEAFF. CDR3 sequence (DNA): TGTGCCAGCACCTCTGGCGGACAGGGCAACACTGAAGCTTTCTTT.

The chain joins TRBV7-2 to TRBJ2-7; 12 positions agree with TRBD2. The germline V gene has CDR1 SGHTA and CDR2 FQGNSA. The CDR3 consists of 14 residues. J was trimmed by 7 bases and V by 6 bases; bases with no gene match: 7. The CDR3 DNA follows: TGTGCCAGCAGGCGACTAGCGGGGGTAGGGGAGCAGTACTTC. Translation gives CASRRLAGVGEQYF.

The CDR3, as DNA: TGCGCCAGCAGCTTTGGTACAGGGGTCAATCAGCCCCAGCATTTT. Residues: CASSFGTGVNQPQHF. The chain combines TRBV5-1 with TRBJ1-5; 7 nucleotides match TRBD1. V lost 2 bases and J lost 3; bases outside the gene matches: 5. Germline CDR1 and CDR2: SGHRS and YFSETQ. This CDR3 comprises 15 residues.

This rearrangement joins TRBV7-3 to TRBJ2-5; 13 bases map to TRBD2. J lost 4 bases, V lost 5 bases, and 4 bases had no gene match. CDR1 SGHTA and CDR2 FQGTGA come from the germline V gene. This CDR3 region has 15 residues. CDR3 DNA sequence: TGTGCCAGCAGCACTAGCGGGGGGGCACGAGAGACCCAGTACTTC. Its translation is CASSTSGGARETQYF.